Below, 11 T cell receptor beta chains from the same sample are listed, as sequenced in a study of PD-1 blockade in classical Hodgkin lymphoma (dated by TCRdb to 2018 to 2021). Receptor libraries were prepared by the immunoSEQ multiplex PCR assay. Drawn from immuneACCESS, this table holds only the in-frame rearrangements with V and J called that TCRdb kept. Clones are partly lost; checked studies trace under half to an unresolved V gene and leave the rest unexplained. Recorded for this sample are about 97,000 clones; roughly 89% of them occurred a single time. The leading ten clones occupy under 8% of the sample. Explained via the paper, the time point label denotes: cycle 2 day 1 (C2D1) of nivolumab. All trial patients had relapsed after autologous stem cell transplantation, with cohorts A, B and C differing in prior brentuximab vedotin exposure. The source material was peripheral blood mononuclear cells (PBMCs), sampled before the second cycle of nivolumab. All receptors derive from a human donor with classical Hodgkin lymphoma.

The CDR3 spells CSVGGGLDYGYTF. The CDR3, as DNA: TGCAGCGTTGGGGGGGGTTTAGACTATGGCTACACCTTC. The chain has TRBV29-1 and TRBJ1-2; possible D gene TRBD1, 5 bases. Germline CDR1 is SQVTM and CDR2 is ANQGSEA. The CDR3 extends over 13 amino acids. Trimming removed 4 bases from V and 3 bases from J, with 12 bases in between.

The chain recombines TRBV6-5 with TRBJ2-2, with 7 bases that match TRBD1. With 5 bases clipped from V and 4 bases from J, the junction kept 7 bases outside the gene matches. CDR1 is MNHEY, CDR2 SVGAGI, per germline. CDR3 length: 15 amino acids. This CDR3 is CASSRDRASTGELFF. Here the CDR3 DNA reads TGTGCCAGCAGTAGAGACAGGGCCAGCACCGGGGAGCTGTTTTTT.

This clone was found once. CDR3 region: CSVPSRDRGEAFF. The DNA of the CDR3 is TGCAGCGTTCCTAGCCGGGACAGGGGCGAAGCTTTCTTT. The V and J genes are TRBV29-1 and TRBJ1-1, with 10 nucleotides matching TRBD1. The junction had 8 bases not matched to a gene; V was cut back by 5 bases and J by 8 bases. The CDR3 totals 13 residues. Per germline, CDR1 SQVTM and CDR2 ANQGSEA.

This clone was observed a single time. The chain joins TRBV2 to TRBJ2-1; TRBD2 aligns across 7 bases. The CDR3 is 14 amino acids. Germline lookup yields CDR1 SNHLY and CDR2 FYNNEI. Germline trimming cut 8 bases from V and 7 bases from J; bases unmatched to any gene: 11. CDR3 bases: TGTGCCAGCCAGCGGGAAAGGATAGCGAATGAGCAGTTCTTC. Translated, it gives CASQRERIANEQFF.

The V and J genes are TRBV6-6 and TRBJ1-2; no definite D call. Trimming shortened V by 6 bases and J by 3 bases, and 14 bases separated the two germline ends. Germline V lookup: CDR1 MNHNY, CDR2 SVGAGI (reference sequence). This CDR3 has 14 amino acids. The CDR3 DNA is TGTGCCAGCAGCCGGAGCTACACTGACTATGGCTACACCTTC. It codes for CASSRSYTDYGYTF.

The chain combines TRBV6-1 with TRBJ1-2; D remains unclear. The CDR3 is 14 residues long. The ends were cut back, 1 base at V and 1 base at J, with 7 bases in the middle. From germline, CDR1 is MNHNS and CDR2 SASEGT. The CDR3 DNA reads as TGTGCCAGCAGTGAAGTGGGCAATAACTATGGCTACACCTTC. This gives the protein CASSEVGNNYGYTF.

This chain uses TRBV18 with TRBJ2-7; 8 nucleotides line up with TRBD1. The CDR3 spans 14 residues. CDR1 KGHSH and CDR2 LQKENI come from the germline V gene. Trimming at V came to 6 bases and at J to 2 bases, leaving 6 bases not matched to a gene. The CDR3 coding sequence is TGTGCCAGCTCGCTCGGGACAGGTCCCTACGAGCAGTACTTC. Its translation is CASSLGTGPYEQYF.

The chain links TRBV7-2 to TRBJ1-6; D gene unclear. Trimming left V 5 bases short and J 5 bases short, with 16 bases between. The CDR3 extends over 16 amino acids. In germline, CDR1 is SGHTA, CDR2 FQGNSA. CDR3 coding DNA: TGTGCCAGCAGCCTAGATTTGTCCCTACATAATTCACCCCTCCACTTT. Translation: CASSLDLSLHNSPLHF.

This rearrangement joins TRBV7-2 to TRBJ2-1; possibly TRBD1 or TRBD2 for D (5 bases each). Germline values: CDR1 SGHTA, CDR2 FQGNSA. V was trimmed by 4 bases and J by 7 bases, leaving 14 bases between them. This CDR3 contains 14 residues. The CDR3 is CASSSTRDVNEQFF. The CDR3 DNA is TGTGCCAGCAGCTCAACCCGGGACGTTAATGAGCAGTTCTTC.

The chain joins TRBV6-5 to TRBJ2-2, with TRBD1 matching over 7 bases. Unmatched junction bases numbered 6, after V lost 6 bases and J lost 8 bases. The V gene's germline CDR1 is MNHEY and CDR2 SVGAGI. This CDR3 comprises 13 residues. Here the CDR3 reads CASRDRSTGELFF. CDR3 sequence (DNA): TGTGCCAGCAGGGACAGGTCAACTGGGGAGCTGTTTTTT.

This chain uses TRBV6-1 with TRBJ1-4; D is uncertain. This CDR3 has 12 residues. Trimming cost V 4 bases and J 8 bases, with 8 bases left between them. Germline V gene lookup returns CDR1 MNHNS and CDR2 SASEGT. CDR3 coding DNA: TGTGCCAGCAGTGCCCGGAGGGAAAAACTGTTTTTT. It codes for CASSARREKLFF.